Below are 5 T cell receptor beta chains sequenced from a single sample in a study of regulatory T cells in long-lasting Graves disease. Construction of the TCR beta libraries employed iRepertoire HTBI primers in conjunction with Arm-PCR of CDR3 regions. TCRdb passed the multiplex PCR reads through MiXCR, listing each CDR3 protein once. The sample lists around 460,000 distinct CDR3 sequences, around 15% occurring once. Described time point: newly diagnosed GD, antithyroid drugs for less than 3 months. From RNA extracted from PBMCs, the TCR library was made. These records were also assigned to another study, of T cells in Graves' hyperthyroidism and ophthalmopathy.

The sample consisted of peripheral blood mononuclear cells (PBMCs), taken at new diagnosis, from a patient treated with antithyroid drugs. All receptors derive from a woman aged 45-59 years with Graves disease.

This clonotype was recorded many times. This chain uses TRBV7-9 with TRBJ1-1; the match to TRBD1 covers 8 bases. Germline CDR1 reads SEHNR; CDR2 reads FQNEAQ (reference sequence). CDR3 length: 14 residues. Trimming cost V 4 bases and J 0 bases; bases outside gene matches: 1. The CDR3: CASSSDRVNTEAFF. CDR3 coding DNA: TGTGCCAGCAGCTCGGACAGGGTGAACACTGAAGCTTTCTTT.

V usage is TRBV7-9 and J usage is TRBJ2-7, with D unclear. Germline CDR1 SEHNR, CDR2 FQNEAQ (reference sequence). Trimming cost V 5 bases and J 3 bases, with 8 bases left between them. This CDR3 contains 12 residues. The CDR3 loop reads CASSPRVYEQYF. The CDR3 DNA reads TGTGCCAGCAGCCCACGCGTCTACGAGCAGTACTTC.

On this clonotype itself: A much larger clone lies a single base off, so this may be a read error. V usage is TRBV18 and J usage is TRBJ1-2, with D hard to call. The length of the CDR3 is 13 residues. Germline V gives CDR1 KGHSH, CDR2 LQKENI. Trimming took off 0 bases at V and 4 bases at J, with 6 bases between the two ends. The CDR3 sequence is CASSPPEAYGYTF. The CDR3 nucleotides are TGTGCCAGCTCACCACCGGAGGCCTATGGCTACACCTTC.

This clonotype came up many times. This chain joins TRBV7-3 and TRBJ2-3, with TRBD2 matching 7 bases. CDR1 and CDR2 (germline): SGHTA, FQGTGA. CDR3 length: 15 amino acids. V lost 4 bases to trimming and J lost 3 bases; unmatched junction nucleotides: 7. In DNA, the CDR3 is TGTGCCAGCAGCTATGCGGGAGCCGCGACAGATACGCAGTATTTT. Translated: CASSYAGAATDTQYF.

About this clonotype itself: A much more abundant neighbour one base away suggests this may be a read error. The conserved final phenylalanine or tryptophan is absent from the CDR3, which likely points to a read error. The gene calls are TRBV12-3 or TRBV12-4 and TRBJ2-2; D not certain. Trimming removed 7 bases from V and 4 bases from J, with 4 bases in between. This CDR3 region has 11 residues. For the CDR3, the DNA is TGTGCCAGCACCCTCACCGGGGAGCTGTTTCTT. It is translated as CASTLTGELFL.